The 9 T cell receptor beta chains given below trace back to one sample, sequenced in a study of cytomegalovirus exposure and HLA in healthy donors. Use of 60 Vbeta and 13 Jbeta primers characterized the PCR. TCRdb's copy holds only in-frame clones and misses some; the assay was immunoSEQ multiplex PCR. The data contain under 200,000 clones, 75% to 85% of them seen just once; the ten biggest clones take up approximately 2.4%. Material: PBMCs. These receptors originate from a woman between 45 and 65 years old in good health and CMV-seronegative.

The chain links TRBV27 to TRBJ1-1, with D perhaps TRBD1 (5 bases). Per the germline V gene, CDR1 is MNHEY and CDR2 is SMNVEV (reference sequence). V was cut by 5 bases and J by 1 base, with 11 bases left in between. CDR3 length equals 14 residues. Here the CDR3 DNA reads TGTGCCAGCAGTCCCAGGGCTGCGAACACTGAAGCTTTCTTT. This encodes CASSPRAANTEAFF.

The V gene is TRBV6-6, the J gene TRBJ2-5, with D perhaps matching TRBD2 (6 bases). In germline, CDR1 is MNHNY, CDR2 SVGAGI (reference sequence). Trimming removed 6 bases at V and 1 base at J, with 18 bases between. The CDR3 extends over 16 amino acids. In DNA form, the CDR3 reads TGTGCCAGCAGAGAGGCGTCAGGGAGGATCCAAGAGACCCAGTACTTC. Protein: CASREASGRIQETQYF.

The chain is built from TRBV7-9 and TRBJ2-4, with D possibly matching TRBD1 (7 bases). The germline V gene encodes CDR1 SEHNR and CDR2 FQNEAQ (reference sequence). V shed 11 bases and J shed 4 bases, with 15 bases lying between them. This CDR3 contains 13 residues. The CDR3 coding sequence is TGTGCCGCAGGGGGGCGGGATAAAAACATTCAGTACTTC. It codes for CAAGGRDKNIQYF.

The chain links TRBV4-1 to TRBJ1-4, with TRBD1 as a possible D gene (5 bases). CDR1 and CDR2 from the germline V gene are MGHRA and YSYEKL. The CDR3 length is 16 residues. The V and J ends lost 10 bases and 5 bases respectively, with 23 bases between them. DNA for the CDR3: TGCGCCACCCAACCTACCCCGGGACTCTTAAATGAAAAACTGTTTTTT. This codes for CATQPTPGLLNEKLFF.

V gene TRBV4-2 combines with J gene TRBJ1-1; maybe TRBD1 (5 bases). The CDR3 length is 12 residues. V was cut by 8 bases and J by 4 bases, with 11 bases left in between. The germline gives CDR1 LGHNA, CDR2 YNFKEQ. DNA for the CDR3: TGTGCCAGCGGGGGGTCCCTCACTGAAGCTTTCTTT. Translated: CASGGSLTEAFF.

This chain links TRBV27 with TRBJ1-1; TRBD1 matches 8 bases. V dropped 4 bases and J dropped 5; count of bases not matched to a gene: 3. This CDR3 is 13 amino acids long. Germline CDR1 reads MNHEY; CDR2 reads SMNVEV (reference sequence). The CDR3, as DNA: TGTGCCAGCAGTTCCAGGGGGCGAACTGAAGCTTTCTTT. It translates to CASSSRGRTEAFF.

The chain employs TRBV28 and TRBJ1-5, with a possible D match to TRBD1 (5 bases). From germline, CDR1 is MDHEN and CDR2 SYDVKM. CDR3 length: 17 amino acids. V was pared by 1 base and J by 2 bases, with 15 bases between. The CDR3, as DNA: TGTGCCAGCAGTTTATTATCCAGGGCAGGGCGCAATCAGCCCCAGCATTTT. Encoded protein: CASSLLSRAGRNQPQHF.

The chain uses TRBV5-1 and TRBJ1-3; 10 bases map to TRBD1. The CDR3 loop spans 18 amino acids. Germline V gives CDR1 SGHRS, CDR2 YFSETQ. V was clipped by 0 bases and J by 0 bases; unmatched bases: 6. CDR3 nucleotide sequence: TGCGCCAGCAGCTTGGGGGACAGGGGCCCCCTCTCTGGAAACACCATATATTTT. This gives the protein CASSLGDRGPLSGNTIYF.

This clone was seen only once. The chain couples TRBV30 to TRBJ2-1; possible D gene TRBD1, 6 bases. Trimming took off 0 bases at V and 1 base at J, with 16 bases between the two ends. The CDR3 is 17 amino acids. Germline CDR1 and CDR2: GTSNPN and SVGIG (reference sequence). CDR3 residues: CAWSVWGLGGSYNEQFF. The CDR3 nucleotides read TGTGCCTGGAGTGTCTGGGGGCTGGGCGGTTCCTACAATGAGCAGTTCTTC.